This record covers a single TCR beta chain. Its cognate antigen is unknown. Sorted-subset replicate PCR reactions were performed with roughly 200 ng DNA, corresponding to about 30,000 T cell genomes. The method was immunoSEQ multiplex PCR; TCRdb's version includes in-frame clones alone and lacks a portion of them. The data contain 1 million to 1.2 million clones, 70% to 85% of them singletons. The germline V gene encodes CDR1 SGHAT and CDR2 FQNNGV. This CDR3 contains 14 residues. After removal of 3 bases from V and 1 base from J, the junction contained 1 base not matched to a gene. These data are taken from a study of shared clonotypes between healthy human individuals. Study-wide points: Non-shared clonotypes displayed generation probabilities falling below those of clonotypes present in all four donors. Specimens sampled were limited to blood, with tissue repertoires likely differing. Relative to memory subsets, naive subsets generally showed larger estimated richness.

This chain connects TRBV11-2 to TRBJ2-3; 7 bases line up with TRBD2. This clonotype was obtained from a man aged 18 to 29 in good health. Some clones in this sample may be carry-over from other donors' samples. Sequencing input: memory CD4+ T cells from PBMCs. As for subset: CD45RA-negative fraction. CDR3 DNA sequence: TGTGCCAGCAGCTTCGCGGGGGGCACAGATACGCAGTATTTT. Its translation is CASSFAGGTDTQYF.